Reported below is one T cell receptor beta chain. The target antigen is unknown. This sample stems from a study of a mutant IDH1 vaccine in newly diagnosed glioma. Background on the study: Earlier treatment was radiotherapy, temozolomide, or both, with most getting both.

Germline V gene lookup returns CDR1 MNHEY and CDR2 SVGAGI. This CDR3 comprises 15 residues. V was cut by 0 bases and J by 2 bases, with 11 bases left in between. The study's findings and limits: Immune responses arising from the vaccine appeared in just under 95% of patients. Top-clonotype changes in peripheral T cells seemed unrelated to pseudoprogression.

The time point here: week 11, during vaccination. Doses of 300 ug of mutant IDH1 20-mer peptide were given with topical imiquimod. The table came from immunoSEQ multiplex PCR; TCRdb's copy has only in-frame clones and leaves some out. The sample lists around 41,000 clones; around 84% were seen once. The chain couples TRBV6-5 to TRBJ2-7, with D perhaps TRBD1 or TRBD2 (5 bases each). This material consisted of PBMCs, taken from a glioma patient whose treatment included an IDH1 peptide vaccine. The receptor comes from a man aged 35 to 55 with glioma. CDR3 in DNA: TGTGCCAGCAGTTACTCTGGATGGGGGACCTACGAGCAGTACTTC. Protein sequence: CASSYSGWGTYEQYF.